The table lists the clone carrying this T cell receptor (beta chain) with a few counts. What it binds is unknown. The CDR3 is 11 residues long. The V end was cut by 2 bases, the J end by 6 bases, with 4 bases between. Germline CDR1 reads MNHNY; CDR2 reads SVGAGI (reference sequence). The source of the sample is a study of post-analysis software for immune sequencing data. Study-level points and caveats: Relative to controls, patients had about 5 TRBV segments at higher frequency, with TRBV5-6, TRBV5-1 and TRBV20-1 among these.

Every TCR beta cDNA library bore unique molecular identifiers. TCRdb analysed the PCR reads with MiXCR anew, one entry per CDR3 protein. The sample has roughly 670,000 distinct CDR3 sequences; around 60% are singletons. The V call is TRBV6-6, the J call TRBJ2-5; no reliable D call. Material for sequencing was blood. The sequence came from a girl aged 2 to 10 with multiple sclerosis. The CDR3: CASSYLKTQYF. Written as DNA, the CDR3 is TGTGCCAGCAGTTACCTGAAGACCCAGTACTTC.